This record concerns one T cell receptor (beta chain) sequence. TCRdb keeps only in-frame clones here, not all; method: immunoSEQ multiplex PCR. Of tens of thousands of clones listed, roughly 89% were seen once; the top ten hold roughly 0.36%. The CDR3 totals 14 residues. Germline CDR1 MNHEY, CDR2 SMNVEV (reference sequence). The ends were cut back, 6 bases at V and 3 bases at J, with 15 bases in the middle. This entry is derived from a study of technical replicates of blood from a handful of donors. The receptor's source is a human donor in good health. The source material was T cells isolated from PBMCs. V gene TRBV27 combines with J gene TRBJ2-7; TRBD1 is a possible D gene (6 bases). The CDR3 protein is CASSWEIGGYEQYF. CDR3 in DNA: TGTGCCAGCAGCTGGGAGATAGGGGGCTACGAGCAGTACTTC.